These 16 T cell receptor beta chains were all obtained from the same sample, sequenced in a study of CD8 T cells in Susac syndrome. RNA amounts of roughly 0.5 to 1 ug underwent reverse transcription with random hexamers. A single record per CDR3 protein comes from TCRdb applying MiXCR to the immunoSEQ multiplex PCR reads. The table has more than 65,000 distinct CDR3 sequences, approximately 94% seen once. The sequenced material came from CD8+ T cells from PBMCs. The receptors were sampled from a human donor with multiple sclerosis.

Note on this clonotype: Germline is not matched at one junction end, which may reflect a read error. The V and J genes are TRBV5-1 and TRBJ1-1; D remains unclear. CDR1 is SGHRS and CDR2 is YFSETQ in the germline V gene. The CDR3 contains 10 residues. The CDR3 protein is CASSLEGSFF. The CDR3, as DNA: TGCGCCAGCAGTTTGGAGGGATCTTTCTTT.

V and J are TRBV3-1 and TRBJ2-5, with TRBD2 matching over 7 bases. Unmatched junction bases numbered 11, after V lost 0 bases and J lost 1 base. Germline CDR1 and CDR2: LGHDT and YNNKEL (reference sequence). This CDR3 is 18 amino acids long. The DNA of the CDR3 is TGTGCCAGCAGCCAAGATCTCGCACCGGGACTACCCCAAGAGACCCAGTACTTC. Translating gives CASSQDLAPGLPQETQYF.

The rearrangement joins TRBV29-1 to TRBJ2-2; TRBD2 matches 15 bases. CDR3 length: 19 amino acids. V trimming: 2 bases; J trimming: 0 bases; junction bases outside the gene matches: 7. Germline CDR1 SQVTM, CDR2 ANQGSEA. For the CDR3, the DNA is TGCAGCGTTGAACGCACCGGGACTAGCGGGGGGTCGAACACCGGGGAGCTGTTTTTT. It specifies CSVERTGTSGGSNTGELFF.

The rearrangement joins TRBV24-1 to TRBJ2-2; 8 bases map to TRBD2. The ends lost 5 bases at V and 5 bases at J; junction bases unmatched: 3. CDR1 and CDR2 (germline): KGHDR, SFDVKD. The CDR3 runs 14 residues. CDR3 sequence reads: CATSGSGMTGELFF. CDR3 nucleotides: TGTGCCACCAGTGGTAGCGGGATGACCGGGGAGCTGTTTTTT.

This chain links TRBV7-3 with TRBJ2-3, with D unresolved. The ends were cut back, 5 bases at V and 2 bases at J, with 8 bases in the middle. Germline V gives CDR1 SGHTA, CDR2 FQGTGA. This CDR3 has 13 amino acids. The CDR3 sequence: CASSPGFTDTQYF. CDR3 in DNA: TGTGCCAGCAGCCCCGGCTTCACAGATACGCAGTATTTT.

The chain recombines TRBV28 with TRBJ2-7; 14 nucleotides line up with TRBD2. This CDR3 has 17 residues. J lost 2 bases, V lost 5 bases, and 8 bases had no gene match. CDR1 is MDHEN and CDR2 is SYDVKM in the germline V gene. The CDR3 sequence is CASSPRLAGGDTYEQYF. The CDR3 DNA sequence: TGTGCCAGCAGTCCTCGACTAGCGGGAGGGGATACCTACGAGCAGTACTTC. The full variable domain, completed using reference TRBV28 and TRBJ2-7, is DVKVTQSSRYLVKRTGEKVFLECVQDMDHENMFWYRQDPGLGLRLIYFSYDVKMKEKGDIPEGYSVSREKKERFSLILESASTNQTSMYLCASSPRLAGGDTYEQYFGPGTRLTVT.

The CDR3 DNA reads as TGTGCCAGCAGCCATTTCGGACAGAATCCTCGGAATGAGCAGTTCTTC. Its protein product is CASSHFGQNPRNEQFF. The chain uses TRBV3-1 and TRBJ2-1; D possibly corresponds to TRBD1 (6 bases). Trimming removed 3 bases at V and 7 bases at J, with 19 bases between. The CDR3 spans 16 residues. Germline CDR1 LGHDT, CDR2 YNNKEL (reference sequence).

The DNA of the CDR3 is TGCAGCGTTACCTTTACAGGGACGTCTCCCTACGAGCAGTACTTC. It is translated as CSVTFTGTSPYEQYF. The chain links TRBV29-1 to TRBJ2-7, with D possibly matching TRBD1 (6 bases). The CDR3 loop spans 15 amino acids. Germline-derived CDR1 and CDR2 are SQVTM and ANQGSEA. The V end was cut by 5 bases, the J end by 2 bases, with 19 bases between.

V usage is TRBV20-1 and J usage is TRBJ2-5; D is unresolved. The V end was cut by 3 bases, the J end by 1 base, with 12 bases between. This CDR3 is built from 14 residues. Germline CDR1 and CDR2: DFQATT and SNEGSKA (reference sequence). The CDR3 sequence: CSARGVAAQETQYF. CDR3 coding DNA: TGCAGTGCTAGGGGCGTCGCCGCCCAAGAGACCCAGTACTTC.

The gene calls are TRBV7-9 and TRBJ2-1; possible D gene TRBD2, 5 bases. The CDR3 consists of 13 residues. Germline V gives CDR1 SEHNR, CDR2 FQNEAQ (reference sequence). The V gene lost 2 bases and the J gene lost 9 bases, with 11 bases spanning the gap. The CDR3 is CASSLPGGREQFF. The CDR3 DNA is TGTGCCAGCAGCTTACCGGGCGGGCGTGAGCAGTTCTTC.

The chain uses TRBV15 and TRBJ2-2; D uncertain. CDR1 is LNHNV, CDR2 YYDKDF, per germline (reference sequence). The CDR3 consists of 12 residues. V lost 6 bases to trimming and J lost 6 bases, with 8 bases between them. CDR3 residues: CATRSKAGELFF. DNA for the CDR3: TGTGCCACCAGGTCTAAGGCCGGGGAGCTGTTTTTT.

This clonotype was observed a single time. The rearrangement links TRBV29-1 to TRBJ2-2; D perhaps matches TRBD1 (5 bases). This CDR3 region has 13 residues. V lost 3 bases and J 7 bases, leaving 12 bases between the germline ends. Germline CDR1 reads SQVTM; CDR2 reads ANQGSEA. The CDR3: CSVETAESGELFF. CDR3 in DNA: TGCAGCGTTGAGACAGCTGAGAGCGGGGAGCTGTTTTTT.

The chain carries TRBV12-3 or TRBV12-4 and TRBJ1-5; no clear D gene. CDR3 length: 16 residues. V dropped 1 base and J dropped 0 bases, with 10 bases sitting between them. CDR3 DNA sequence: TGTGCCAGCAGTTTAGAGAGGCCATATAGCAATCAGCCCCAGCATTTT. It is translated as CASSLERPYSNQPQHF.

The J gene is TRBJ2-7, the V gene TRBV29-1; D possibly corresponds to TRBD1 (5 bases). V lost 2 bases to trimming and J lost 2 bases, with 16 bases between them. This CDR3 is 15 amino acids long. Germline CDR1 is SQVTM and CDR2 is ANQGSEA. The CDR3 nucleotides are TGCAGCGTTGAATTGACCGACAGAGCCGCCTACGAGCAGTACTTC. It is translated as CSVELTDRAAYEQYF.

The chain links TRBV19 to TRBJ1-6; no clear D. Germline lookup yields CDR1 LNHDA and CDR2 SQIVND (reference sequence). V shed 5 bases and J shed 9 bases, with 14 bases lying between them. The CDR3 is 14 residues long. The CDR3 is CASSGQVTGSPLHF. The CDR3 DNA is TGTGCCAGTAGTGGTCAGGTTACCGGTTCACCCCTCCACTTT.

The chain is built from TRBV20-1 and TRBJ2-5; 11 nucleotides line up with TRBD2. Germline CDR1 and CDR2: DFQATT and SNEGSKA (reference sequence). This CDR3 spans 17 amino acids. The ends lost 5 bases at V and 5 bases at J; junction bases unmatched: 16. In DNA form, the CDR3 reads TGCAGTGCTCCAGACAAAAATAGCGGGAGGGCCGGGGAGACCCAGTACTTC. Translated, it gives CSAPDKNSGRAGETQYF.